This T cell receptor beta chain was captured in a study of cytomegalovirus exposure and HLA in healthy donors. Study-level results: Reports indicated that the classifier achieved high specificity and sensitivity in diagnosing cytomegalovirus status. Most sequenced TCRs were rare (though some public TCRs occurred in many donors). CMV antigen specificity of a few CMV-associated chains was confirmed in vitro.

The study drew the donors from its 120-subject validation cohort, separate from the approximately 700-subject first cohort. A note on this clone: As yet, its antigen is unknown.

Germline V gene lookup returns CDR1 SEHNR and CDR2 FQNEAQ (reference sequence). The J segment lost 13 bases and the V segment lost 2 bases, leaving 11 bases of the junction unmatched. The CDR3 spans 14 residues. Measured with immunoSEQ multiplex PCR; TCRdb has only the in-frame clones, and not every one. The data hold some 190,000 clones, with 86% observed a single time. Sequencing input: PBMCs. The TCR comes from a woman aged 18-30 years in good health and CMV-seronegative. V gene TRBV7-9 combines with J gene TRBJ2-5, with 9 bases lining up with TRBD2. The CDR3 nucleotides are TGTGCCAGCAGCTTACAGGAATTAGCGGGGGCCTCGTACTTC. Residues: CASSLQELAGASYF.